This T cell receptor beta chain emerged from a study of blood T cell repertoires in COVID-19. Study-wide context: PBMCs, B-cell-depleted T cells, or T cells provided the cDNA or gDNA that made up the material.

The germline V gene encodes CDR1 LNHNV and CDR2 YYDKDF (reference sequence). The CDR3 runs 14 residues. V lost 0 bases to trimming and J lost 6 bases, with 9 bases between them. TCRdb keeps only in-frame clones here, not all; method: immunoSEQ multiplex PCR. The sample lists some 340,000 clones; less than 90% were seen once. In its sample, this clone was seen once. J is TRBJ1-5 and V is TRBV15; D unclear. The TCR originated in a woman aged 50 to 65 who had recovered from COVID-19. What was sequenced was PBMCs or T cells enriched from blood (not recorded which). CDR3 in DNA: TGTGCCACCAGCAGAGATCTGGGGAGTCAGCCCCAGCATTTT. It encodes CATSRDLGSQPQHF.